Each of the 9 T cell receptor beta chains below was sequenced from the same sample in a study of T cells in Graves' hyperthyroidism and ophthalmopathy. RNA transcripts served as the template for amplifying TCR beta CDR3 regions. First-round RT-PCR of the TCR CDR3 relied on the HTBI primer set. Each CDR3 protein gets one entry after TCRdb re-called the multiplex PCR reads with MiXCR. The repertoire consists of some 530,000 distinct CDR3 sequences, with 20% to 25% occurring once and the leading ten covering around 50%. Specimen: blood. Receptors were obtained from a woman in her 70s with Graves' ophthalmopathy.

A few counts support this clonotype. The chain recombines TRBV30 with TRBJ2-1; maybe TRBD2 (5 bases). V lost 8 bases to trimming and J lost 5 bases, with 13 bases between them. CDR1 and CDR2 from the germline V gene are GTSNPN and SVGIG (reference sequence). The CDR3 has 12 amino acids. The CDR3 nucleotides are TGTGCCCTAGGACTCTCACACAATGAGCAGTTCTTC. Residues: CALGLSHNEQFF.

The V gene is TRBV6-1, the J gene TRBJ1-1; D is uncertain. V was shortened by 7 bases and J by 2 bases, with 11 bases between the two germline ends. This CDR3 has 13 amino acids. CDR1 and CDR2 from the germline V gene are MNHNS and SASEGT. DNA of the CDR3: TGTGCCAGCATCCTCCAGCCTAACACTGAAGCTTTCTTT. As protein: CASILQPNTEAFF.

This clonotype was recorded a few times. This chain's CDR3 is CASSDRPDTASYEQYF. The CDR3 bases are TGTGCCAGCAGTGACCGACCGGACACTGCCTCCTACGAGCAGTACTTC. This chain uses TRBV6-4 with TRBJ2-7; D perhaps matches TRBD1 (5 bases). Germline assignment: CDR1 MRHNA and CDR2 SNTAGT. The CDR3 sequence is 16 residues long. Trimming took off 2 bases at V and 0 bases at J, with 14 bases between the two ends.

The CDR3: CASSSPRGPVYGYTF. The CDR3 nucleotides read TGCGCCAGCAGCTCCCCCAGGGGGCCTGTCTATGGCTACACCTTC. This rearrangement joins TRBV5-1 to TRBJ1-2; 8 positions match TRBD1. There are 15 residues in the CDR3. In germline, CDR1 is SGHRS, CDR2 YFSETQ. Trimming removed 3 bases from V and 4 bases from J; junction bases left unmatched: 8.

This sequence joins TRBV20-1 and TRBJ2-3, with 8 nucleotides matching TRBD2. The germline V gene has CDR1 DFQATT and CDR2 SNEGSKA (reference sequence). Trimming removed 1 base from V and 3 bases from J; junction bases left unmatched: 12. This CDR3 spans 17 amino acids. The CDR3 sequence: CSARGGSYSGSTDTQYF. The CDR3 DNA sequence: TGCAGTGCTAGAGGAGGGTCCTACAGCGGGAGTACAGATACGCAGTATTTT.

The chain uses TRBV28 and TRBJ1-1; maybe TRBD1 (5 bases). Per germline, CDR1 MDHEN and CDR2 SYDVKM. The CDR3 consists of 16 residues. Trimming removed 4 bases at V and 3 bases at J, with 18 bases between. CDR3 nucleotides: TGTGCCAGCAGTTCCCGGTGGGGCGTGCAGGACACTGAAGCTTTCTTT. Translating gives CASSSRWGVQDTEAFF. Looking up the rest from reference TRBV28 and TRBJ1-1 gives the full variable domain: DVKVTQSSRYLVKRTGEKVFLECVQDMDHENMFWYRQDPGLGLRLIYFSYDVKMKEKGDIPEGYSVSREKKERFSLILESASTNQTSMYLCASSSRWGVQDTEAFFGQGTRLTVV.

The chain combines TRBV6-1 with TRBJ2-7, with D unresolved. The CDR3 covers 8 residues. The V gene lost 9 bases and the J gene lost 5 bases, with 2 bases spanning the gap. CDR1 and CDR2 (germline): MNHNS, SASEGT. Here the CDR3 reads CARDEQYF. The CDR3 DNA reads TGTGCCAGAGACGAGCAGTACTTC.

There are a few counts of this clonotype. This chain connects TRBV2 to TRBJ2-7; the D gene could be TRBD1 or TRBD2 (5 bases each). Germline V gene data show CDR1 as SNHLY and CDR2 as FYNNEI. Deletions cut 2 bases from V and 9 bases from J, with 26 bases between. The CDR3 contains 17 residues. Here the CDR3 DNA reads TGTGCCAGCAGTGAAAGGGACCAGCTTGTAACGAGCTCGGGGCAGTACTTC. This encodes CASSERDQLVTSSGQYF.

This clonotype turned up a few times. The V gene is TRBV6-4, the J gene TRBJ1-2; no firm D call. The CDR3 is 15 amino acids. Germline V gene sequence: CDR1 MRHNA, CDR2 SNTAGT. Deletions cut 0 bases from V and 0 bases from J, with 8 bases between. CDR3 DNA: TGTGCCAGCAGTGACTCTGTGACAACTAACTATGGCTACACCTTC. Translated, it gives CASSDSVTTNYGYTF.